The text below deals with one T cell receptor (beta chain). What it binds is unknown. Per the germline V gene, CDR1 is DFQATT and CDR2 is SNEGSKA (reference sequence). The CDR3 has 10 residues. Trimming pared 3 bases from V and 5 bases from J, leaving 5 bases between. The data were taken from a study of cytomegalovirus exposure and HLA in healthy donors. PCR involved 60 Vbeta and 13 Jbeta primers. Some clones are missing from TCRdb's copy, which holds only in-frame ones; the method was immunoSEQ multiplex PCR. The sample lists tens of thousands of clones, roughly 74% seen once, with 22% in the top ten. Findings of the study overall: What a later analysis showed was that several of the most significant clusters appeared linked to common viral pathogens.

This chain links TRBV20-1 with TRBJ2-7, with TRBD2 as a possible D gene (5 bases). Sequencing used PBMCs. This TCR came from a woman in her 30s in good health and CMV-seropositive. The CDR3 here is CSASGNEQYF. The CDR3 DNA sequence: TGCAGTGCTAGCGGGAACGAGCAGTACTTC.